The 19 T cell receptor beta chains listed next were all sequenced from one sample in a study of T cell responses to AZD1222 COVID-19 vaccine. Assay: immunoSEQ multiplex PCR; the TCRdb copy retains only in-frame clones and omits some. The table lists 100,000 to 150,000 clones, roughly 90% of them singletons. The material sequenced was peripheral blood, taken on day 0 of AZD1222 vaccination. The receptors derive from an adult in good health.

This chain connects TRBV5-5 to TRBJ1-1; 10 bases align to TRBD1. CDR3 length: 16 amino acids. With 7 bases clipped from V and 9 bases from J, the junction kept 18 bases outside the gene matches. Looked up from germline, CDR1 is SGHKS and CDR2 is YYEKEE (reference sequence). The CDR3 bases are TGTGCCAGCTTCGGTAGACAGGGGGCAAAAATGCCCCAAGCTTTCTTT. Its translation is CASFGRQGAKMPQAFF.

In its sample, this clone was seen a few times. This sequence joins TRBV5-6 and TRBJ1-2; 8 nucleotides line up with TRBD1. The junction had 3 bases not matched to a gene; V was cut back by 2 bases and J by 3 bases. The CDR3 sequence is 14 residues long. Germline V lookup: CDR1 SGHDT, CDR2 YYEEEE. The CDR3 spells CASSLTGQDYGYTF. In DNA form, the CDR3 reads TGTGCCAGCAGCTTAACGGGACAGGACTATGGCTACACCTTC.

The chain carries TRBV19 and TRBJ1-4; no firm D call. The V end was cut by 7 bases, the J end by 5 bases, with 11 bases between. Germline CDR1 and CDR2: LNHDA and SQIVND (reference sequence). This CDR3 spans 13 amino acids. This CDR3 reads CASTSQNNEKLFF. For the CDR3, the DNA is TGTGCCAGTACGTCACAGAACAATGAAAAACTGTTTTTT.

This CDR3 is CASSNKSPSLAGVGNEQFF. CDR3 coding DNA: TGTGCCAGTAGTAATAAATCCCCCTCCCTAGCGGGAGTTGGTAATGAGCAGTTCTTC. The chain recombines TRBV19 with TRBJ2-1, with 10 bases lining up with TRBD2. With V trimmed by 4 bases and J by 7 bases, 19 bases remained unmatched. The CDR3 contains 19 residues. Germline V gene sequence: CDR1 LNHDA, CDR2 SQIVND (reference sequence).

J is TRBJ2-1 and V is TRBV7-6, with 7 nucleotides matching TRBD2. Germline lookup yields CDR1 SGHVS and CDR2 FNYEAQ. The ends lost 3 bases at V and 9 bases at J; junction bases unmatched: 11. The CDR3 has 15 amino acids. CDR3 residues: CASSLSSGALSEQFF. The CDR3 nucleotides are TGTGCCAGCAGCTTGAGCAGCGGGGCCTTAAGTGAGCAGTTCTTC.

This chain links TRBV24-1 with TRBJ2-2; perhaps D is TRBD1 or TRBD2 (6 bases each). The CDR3 extends over 20 amino acids. Germline V lookup: CDR1 KGHDR, CDR2 SFDVKD. The V end was cut by 4 bases, the J end by 2 bases, with 25 bases between. In nucleotides, the CDR3 is TGTGCCACCAGTGACCCCGGACGGAAACTAGCAGGGGTTAACACCGGGGAGCTGTTTTTT. Translating it yields CATSDPGRKLAGVNTGELFF.

The rearrangement uses TRBV27 and TRBJ1-1; D is perhaps TRBD1 (5 bases). Germline V CDR1 and CDR2: MNHEY, SMNVEV (reference sequence). Trimming shortened V by 0 bases and J by 4 bases, and 12 bases separated the two germline ends. This CDR3 is built from 15 residues. For the CDR3, the DNA is TGTGCCAGCAGTTTATCCCGCCTGGGGACCACTGAAGCTTTCTTT. It is translated as CASSLSRLGTTEAFF.

The genes are TRBV10-1 and TRBJ2-3; D gene uncertain. The CDR3 length is 16 residues. V lost 7 bases and J 2 bases, leaving 19 bases between the germline ends. The germline V gene has CDR1 WNHNN and CDR2 SYGVQD (reference sequence). The DNA of the CDR3 is TGCGCCAGCACTCTCAACAAGGTCTACCTCACAGATACGCAGTATTTT. Its translation is CASTLNKVYLTDTQYF.

This chain connects TRBV28 to TRBJ2-4, with D uncertain. The CDR3 has 11 amino acids. Germline V gene sequence: CDR1 MDHEN, CDR2 SYDVKM. The CDR3 DNA sequence: TGTGCGGTGGGCACCGAAAACATTCAGTACTTC. Its translation: CAVGTENIQYF.

This clone was seen a handful of times. The gene calls are TRBV5-1 and TRBJ1-1; D uncertain. CDR1 and CDR2 (germline): SGHRS, YFSETQ. The CDR3 runs 14 residues. V lost 0 bases and J lost 4, with 10 bases in between. The CDR3 sequence is CASSLVVKGTEAFF. The DNA for the CDR3 is TGCGCCAGCAGCTTGGTTGTCAAAGGCACTGAAGCTTTCTTT.

This clone has more than one count but fewer than ten. The J gene is TRBJ2-4, the V gene TRBV29-1; 7 nucleotides align to TRBD1. J was trimmed by 1 base and V by 6 bases; bases with no gene match: 6. Germline CDR1 and CDR2: SQVTM and ANQGSEA. CDR3 size: 14 residues. CDR3 coding DNA: TGCAGCGTCATGACAGGGACGGCCAAAAACATTCAGTACTTC. This codes for CSVMTGTAKNIQYF.

This clone was detected a few times. The V and J genes are TRBV10-1 and TRBJ1-5, with 7 bases matching TRBD1. V lost 4 bases to trimming and J lost 7 bases; unmatched junction nucleotides: 13. Germline CDR1 and CDR2: WNHNN and SYGVQD (reference sequence). The CDR3 runs 16 residues. Here the CDR3 reads CASSGVSDRVKQPQHF. The CDR3 DNA reads TGCGCCAGCAGTGGGGTTAGTGACAGGGTAAAACAGCCCCAGCATTTT.

Written as DNA, the CDR3 is TGTGCCCTCCGGGCACTACGCACAGATACGCAGTATTTT. This gives the protein CALRALRTDTQYF. The rearrangement joins TRBV7-2 to TRBJ2-3; no clear D. V lost 11 bases, J lost 1 base, and 13 bases lay in between. The CDR3 is made up of 13 amino acids. The germline gives CDR1 SGHTA, CDR2 FQGNSA.

The CDR3 loop reads CANARDLTNEKLFF. The CDR3 DNA reads TGTGCCAACGCCCGGGATTTAACTAATGAAAAACTGTTTTTT. The rearrangement uses TRBV2 and TRBJ1-4; unclear D gene. Germline V gives CDR1 SNHLY, CDR2 FYNNEI. This CDR3 region has 14 residues. V was cut by 10 bases and J by 1 base, with 13 bases left in between.

The DNA for the CDR3 is TGTGCCAGCAGCTTATCTGGGGACTCTGGAAACACCATATATTTT. This translates into CASSLSGDSGNTIYF. The gene calls are TRBV5-5 and TRBJ1-3, with D unclear. Trimming stripped 2 bases from V and 0 bases from J, with 9 bases between. The length of the CDR3 is 15 residues. CDR1 and CDR2 from the germline V gene are SGHKS and YYEKEE (reference sequence).

V and J are TRBV3-1 (or the pseudogene TRBV3-2) and TRBJ1-3; D may be TRBD1 (6 bases). CDR3 size: 15 residues. V gave up 1 base and J gave up 5 bases, with 12 bases separating them. CDR1 LGHDT and CDR2 YNNKEL come from the germline V gene (reference sequence). The CDR3 sequence: CASSQATGRRNTIYF. CDR3 bases: TGTGCCAGCAGCCAAGCGACAGGTCGGCGAAACACCATATATTTT.

As to this clone: One end of the junction is discordant with germline, which a read error may explain. V usage is TRBV27 and J usage is TRBJ2-7; no definite D call. This CDR3 comprises 13 residues. CDR1 MNHEY and CDR2 SMNVEV come from the germline V gene (reference sequence). CDR3 in amino acids: CASSLSSQYGQYF. CDR3 sequence (DNA): TGTGCCAGCAGTTTATCTAGCCAATACGGGCAGTACTTC.

V and J are TRBV7-9 and TRBJ2-5; TRBD2 matches at 9 bases. The J segment lost 2 bases and the V segment lost 5 bases, leaving 6 bases of the junction unmatched. This CDR3 contains 15 residues. The germline gives CDR1 SEHNR, CDR2 FQNEAQ (reference sequence). This chain's CDR3 is CASSLPTSGQETQYF. The CDR3, as DNA: TGTGCCAGCAGCCTCCCGACTAGCGGACAAGAGACCCAGTACTTC.

The chain uses TRBV7-3 and TRBJ2-3, with a tentative D call TRBD2 (7 bases). The V and J ends lost 3 bases and 5 bases respectively, with 15 bases between them. The CDR3 loop spans 15 amino acids. CDR1 is SGHTA and CDR2 is FQGTGA in the germline V gene. CDR3 region: CASSFFGGQRDTQYF. The CDR3, as DNA: TGTGCCAGCAGCTTTTTCGGGGGGCAGAGAGATACGCAGTATTTT.